This is a list of T cell receptor beta chains from one sample in a study of cytomegalovirus exposure and HLA in healthy donors. TCRdb keeps only in-frame clones here, not all; method: immunoSEQ multiplex PCR. The sample comprises about 100,000 clones, around 79% of which are singletons, and over 12% rests with the top ten. Specimen: PBMCs. The receptor source for this set is a male donor in good health and CMV-seropositive. Both conserved end residues are part of each CDR3. The D gene is left open where the match is weak. Size is omitted from some rows. Given values are once, few, many or a class for expanded clones.

v_call: TRBV4-3
clone_size: -
j_call: TRBJ1-2
d_call: TRBD1
cdr3_aa: CASSPTGESGYTF
cdr3_nt: TGCGCCAGCAGCCCGACAGGGGAGAGTGGCTACACCTTC

v_call: TRBV25-1
clone_size: -
j_call: TRBJ2-1
d_call: TRBD1
cdr3_aa: CASSAGQGHFKWEQFF
cdr3_nt: TGTGCCAGCAGTGCCGGACAGGGACACTTTAAGTGGGAGCAGTTCTTC

v_call: TRBV30
clone_size: -
j_call: TRBJ1-2
d_call: -
cdr3_aa: CAWIRQGSSYGYTF
cdr3_nt: TGTGCCTGGATTCGCCAGGGGTCTTCCTATGGCTACACCTTC

v_call: TRBV2
clone_size: -
j_call: TRBJ2-4
d_call: -
cdr3_aa: CASSEREIKNIQYF
cdr3_nt: TGTGCCAGCAGTGAAAGGGAGATAAAAAACATTCAGTACTTC

v_call: TRBV6-1
clone_size: -
j_call: TRBJ2-1
d_call: -
cdr3_aa: CASSGTVSNEQFF
cdr3_nt: TGTGCCAGCAGTGGTACAGTGAGCAATGAGCAGTTCTTC

v_call: TRBV25-1
clone_size: -
j_call: TRBJ2-2
d_call: TRBD1
cdr3_aa: CASSAIDRVAGELFF
cdr3_nt: TGTGCCAGCAGTGCGATAGACAGGGTCGCCGGGGAGCTGTTTTTT

v_call: TRBV2
clone_size: -
j_call: TRBJ1-1
d_call: -
cdr3_aa: CASRGTGTSGEAFF
cdr3_nt: TGTGCCAGCAGAGGGACTGGGACCTCAGGTGAAGCTTTCTTT

v_call: TRBV28
clone_size: -
j_call: TRBJ2-1
d_call: -
cdr3_aa: CASSLSPGVNEQFF
cdr3_nt: TGTGCCAGCAGTTTGAGTCCCGGGGTCAATGAGCAGTTCTTC

v_call: TRBV2
clone_size: few
j_call: TRBJ2-7
d_call: TRBD1
cdr3_aa: CASSDDRDEQYF
cdr3_nt: TGTGCCAGCAGTGACGACAGGGACGAGCAGTACTTC

v_call: TRBV5-1
clone_size: few
j_call: TRBJ1-1
d_call: -
cdr3_aa: CASSLGGMNTEAFF
cdr3_nt: TGCGCCAGCAGCTTGGGAGGGATGAACACTGAAGCTTTCTTT

v_call: TRBV2
clone_size: -
j_call: TRBJ2-5
d_call: -
cdr3_aa: CASSASGTSQETQYF
cdr3_nt: TGTGCCAGCAGTGCTTCCGGGACAAGTCAAGAGACCCAGTACTTC

v_call: TRBV4-3
clone_size: -
j_call: TRBJ2-7
d_call: -
cdr3_aa: CASSQVIGGYEQYF
cdr3_nt: TGCGCCAGCAGCCAAGTAATAGGGGGCTACGAGCAGTACTTC

v_call: TRBV6-1
clone_size: -
j_call: TRBJ1-6
d_call: TRBD1
cdr3_aa: CASSEVRGPGNSPLHF
cdr3_nt: TGTGCCAGCAGTGAAGTCAGGGGGCCGGGTAATTCACCCCTCCACTTT

v_call: TRBV6-5
clone_size: -
j_call: TRBJ2-5
d_call: TRBD1
cdr3_aa: CASSRAQGAGETQYF
cdr3_nt: TGTGCCAGCAGTCGTGCCCAGGGGGCGGGTGAGACCCAGTACTTC

v_call: TRBV19
clone_size: -
j_call: TRBJ1-1
d_call: TRBD1
cdr3_aa: CASSSLHLTGRRAEAFF
cdr3_nt: TGTGCCAGTAGTTCACTCCATTTGACAGGGCGCCGGGCTGAAGCTTTCTTT

v_call: TRBV15
clone_size: -
j_call: TRBJ1-2
d_call: -
cdr3_aa: CATSRDPERASGYTF
cdr3_nt: TGTGCCACCAGCAGAGATCCAGAGAGGGCTAGCGGCTACACCTTC

v_call: TRBV9
clone_size: -
j_call: TRBJ1-2
d_call: -
cdr3_aa: CASSVRTTDGYTF
cdr3_nt: TGTGCCAGCAGCGTACGGACTACAGATGGCTACACCTTC

v_call: TRBV6-1
clone_size: -
j_call: TRBJ2-7
d_call: -
cdr3_aa: CTSSDSGRDGEQYF
cdr3_nt: TGTACCAGCAGTGACTCAGGCAGGGATGGGGAGCAGTACTTC

v_call: TRBV23-1
clone_size: once
j_call: TRBJ1-1
d_call: -
cdr3_aa: CASSQLGHGVGEAFF
cdr3_nt: TGCGCCAGCAGTCAATTGGGCCACGGGGTCGGTGAAGCTTTCTTT

v_call: TRBV9
clone_size: -
j_call: TRBJ1-1
d_call: -
cdr3_aa: CASSVEQKNTEAFF
cdr3_nt: TGTGCCAGCAGCGTAGAACAGAAAAACACTGAAGCTTTCTTT

v_call: TRBV6-5
clone_size: -
j_call: TRBJ2-2
d_call: -
cdr3_aa: CAAKTGTKNTGELFF
cdr3_nt: TGTGCCGCTAAGACTGGGACAAAGAACACCGGGGAGCTGTTTTTT

v_call: TRBV15
clone_size: -
j_call: TRBJ2-5
d_call: -
cdr3_aa: CATSRGLGLGETQYF
cdr3_nt: TGTGCCACCAGCAGAGGACTAGGCCTAGGGGAGACCCAGTACTTC

v_call: TRBV5-6
clone_size: -
j_call: TRBJ2-1
d_call: -
cdr3_aa: CASSFGSSGPYLSNEQFF
cdr3_nt: TGTGCCAGCAGCTTCGGTTCATCAGGGCCATACCTAAGCAATGAGCAGTTCTTC

v_call: TRBV7-2
clone_size: -
j_call: TRBJ1-4
d_call: -
cdr3_aa: CASSFTATNEKLFF
cdr3_nt: TGTGCCAGCAGCTTCACAGCAACTAATGAAAAACTGTTTTTT

v_call: TRBV5-4
clone_size: -
j_call: TRBJ2-1
d_call: TRBD2
cdr3_aa: CASSTQRGGYNEQFF
cdr3_nt: TGTGCCAGCAGCACGCAGCGGGGGGGGTACAATGAGCAGTTCTTC

v_call: TRBV5-1
clone_size: -
j_call: TRBJ1-6
d_call: -
cdr3_aa: CASSVDPPGSPLHF
cdr3_nt: TGCGCCAGCAGCGTGGACCCTCCGGGTTCACCCCTCCACTTT

v_call: TRBV7-2
clone_size: -
j_call: TRBJ1-6
d_call: TRBD1
cdr3_aa: CASSLVAWDRVYNSPLHF
cdr3_nt: TGTGCCAGCAGCCTAGTGGCGTGGGACAGAGTTTATAATTCACCCCTCCACTTT

v_call: TRBV5-6
clone_size: -
j_call: TRBJ1-4
d_call: -
cdr3_aa: CASSLRGKLFF
cdr3_nt: TGTGCCAGCAGCTTGAGGGGGAAACTGTTTTTT

v_call: TRBV5-5
clone_size: -
j_call: TRBJ1-1
d_call: -
cdr3_aa: CASSRGAQNTEAFF
cdr3_nt: TGTGCCAGCAGCAGGGGTGCGCAGAACACTGAAGCTTTCTTC